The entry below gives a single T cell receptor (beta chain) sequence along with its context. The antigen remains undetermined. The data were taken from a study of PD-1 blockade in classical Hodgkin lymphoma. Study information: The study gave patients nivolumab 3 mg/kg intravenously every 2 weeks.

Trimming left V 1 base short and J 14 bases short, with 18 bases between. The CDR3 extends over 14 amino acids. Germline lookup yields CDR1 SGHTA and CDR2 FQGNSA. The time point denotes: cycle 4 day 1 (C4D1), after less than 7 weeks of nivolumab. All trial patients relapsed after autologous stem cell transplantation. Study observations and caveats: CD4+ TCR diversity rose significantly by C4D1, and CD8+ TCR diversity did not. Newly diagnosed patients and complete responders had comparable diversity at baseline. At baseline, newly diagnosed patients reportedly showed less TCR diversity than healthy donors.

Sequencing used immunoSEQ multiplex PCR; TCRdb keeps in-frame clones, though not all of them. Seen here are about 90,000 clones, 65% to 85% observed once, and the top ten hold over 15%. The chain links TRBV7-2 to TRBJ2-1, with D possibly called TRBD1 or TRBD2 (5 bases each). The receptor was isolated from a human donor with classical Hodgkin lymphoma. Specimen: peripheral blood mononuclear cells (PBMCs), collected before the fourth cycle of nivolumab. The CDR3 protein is CASSLVESARGKFF. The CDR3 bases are TGTGCCAGCAGCTTAGTCGAATCCGCGAGGGGAAAGTTCTTC.